This TCR beta chain was sequenced in a study of shared T cell receptors in the human thymus. Germline CDR1 GTSNPN, CDR2 SVGIG (reference sequence). V was shortened by 2 bases and J by 2 bases, with 9 bases between the two germline ends. This CDR3 contains 13 residues. Measured with immunoSEQ multiplex PCR; TCRdb has only the in-frame clones, and not every one. The sample yields 540,000 or so clones, 78% seen once. These same data were also listed under a study on human thymus T cells. That study adds: The study used thymus tissue resected during corrective heart surgery.

Sequences were obtained from thymocytes. The sequence came from a boy younger than two with a congenital heart defect. The chain uses TRBV30 and TRBJ1-2; a possible D gene is TRBD1 (6 bases). DNA for the CDR3: TGTGCCTGGAGTCAGGACAGCAACTATGGCTACACCTTC. This sequence encodes CAWSQDSNYGYTF.